The source of this T cell receptor beta chain is a study of blood T cell repertoires in COVID-19. About the research overall: COVID-19 samples, acute and convalescent, were from the United States, Italy and Spain. Sample material is recorded as cDNA or gDNA derived from T cells, B-cell-depleted T cells, or PBMCs.

Original data processing: The assay estimated nucleated cells by amplifying reference gene primers. Only in-frame clones appear in the TCRdb table, and some are missing; sequencing was by immunoSEQ multiplex PCR. Clonal size and the V and J genes are those of that table, whereas D and trimming came from the DNA. The table lists roughly 79,000 clones, about 90% of them singletons, with 4.6% in the top ten. The receptor was derived from a man aged 45-65 years with active COVID-19. Sequencing was carried out using peripheral blood.

In DNA, the CDR3 is TGTGCCAGCAATATACCCGGGACAGGGACCGGGGGCTACACCTTC. Protein sequence: CASNIPGTGTGGYTF. The rearrangement joins TRBV5-6 to TRBJ1-2; 9 bases fit TRBD1. Germline-derived CDR1 and CDR2 are SGHDT and YYEEEE. The junction had 14 bases not matched to a gene; V was cut back by 6 bases and J by 8 bases. CDR3 size: 15 residues.